The 20 T cell receptor beta chains below come from one sample, sequenced in a study of molecular identifiers for immune sequencing clone quantification. TCRdb passed the PCR reads through MiXCR, listing each CDR3 protein once. The top ten clones hold around 0.79% of a sample with around 480,000 distinct CDR3 sequences, roughly 25% of them seen once. Sequenced: naive CD8+ T cells from blood, with Jurkat cell RNA spiked in. Subset of the sample: FACS-sorted CD8+CD4-CCR7+CD45RA+ naive T cells. The receptors here all came from a human donor in good health. Some libraries in this study had Jurkat cell RNA spiked in.

There are many counts of this clonotype. V is TRBV24-1 and J is TRBJ2-2; possibly TRBD2 for D (5 bases). The V and J ends lost 4 bases and 1 base respectively, with 12 bases between them. CDR3 size: 16 residues. CDR1 and CDR2 from the germline V gene are KGHDR and SFDVKD. The CDR3 DNA reads TGTGCCACCAGTGACCCCGGACTCTTGAACACCGGGGAGCTGTTTTTT. It yields the protein CATSDPGLLNTGELFF.

The rearrangement uses TRBV19 and TRBJ2-1; D is possibly TRBD2 (5 bases). The V gene lost 5 bases and the J gene lost 4 bases, with 9 bases spanning the gap. Germline V gene sequence: CDR1 LNHDA, CDR2 SQIVND (reference sequence). This CDR3 spans 13 amino acids. The CDR3 DNA follows: TGTGCCAGTAGTCTAGCAGAATACAATGAGCAGTTCTTC. Translating it yields CASSLAEYNEQFF.

The chain uses TRBV28 and TRBJ1-5; D not certain. The V and J ends lost 8 bases and 0 bases respectively, with 14 bases between them. CDR3 length: 15 amino acids. Germline V gene data show CDR1 as MDHEN and CDR2 as SYDVKM. The chain's CDR3 is CASGSSRASNQPQHF. In DNA, the CDR3 is TGTGCCAGCGGTTCCTCCCGGGCTAGCAATCAGCCCCAGCATTTT.

This clonotype came up many times. This chain uses TRBV6-6 with TRBJ2-7, with D perhaps matching TRBD1 (6 bases). V was pared by 5 bases and J by 0 bases, with 8 bases between. CDR3 length: 13 amino acids. In germline, CDR1 is MNHNY, CDR2 SVGAGI (reference sequence). The DNA of the CDR3 is TGTGCCAGCAGTACAGGGAGCTCCTACGAGCAGTACTTC. It encodes CASSTGSSYEQYF.

The chain joins TRBV29-1 to TRBJ2-1, with 13 positions matching TRBD2. This CDR3 comprises 19 residues. Looked up from germline, CDR1 is SQVTM and CDR2 is ANQGSEA. After removal of 1 base from V and 8 bases from J, the junction contained 17 bases not matched to a gene. The CDR3 nucleotides read TGCAGCGTTGAAGGAGGGACTAGCGGGATCAGTCGAGCGCTGGATGAGCAGTTCTTC. Protein: CSVEGGTSGISRALDEQFF.

Comment on this clonotype: A junction boundary mismatches the germline segment, possibly from a read error. The chain has TRBV4-3 and TRBJ1-2, with D maybe TRBD1 (6 bases). CDR1 and CDR2 (germline): LGHNA, YSLEER. This CDR3 region has 17 residues. CDR3 nucleotides: TGCGCCCGCAGCCAAGCCAGGGGAACAGGCCGTTATCGGGGCTACACCTTC. Protein product: CARSQARGTGRYRGYTF.

In its sample, this clonotype was seen a few times. This chain uses TRBV28 with TRBJ2-1; no clear D. Germline values: CDR1 MDHEN, CDR2 SYDVKM. V was pared by 7 bases and J by 6 bases, with 7 bases between. The CDR3 loop spans 11 amino acids. The CDR3 sequence: CASTLGNEQFF. CDR3 DNA sequence: TGTGCCAGCACCCTGGGCAATGAGCAGTTCTTC.

The chain recombines TRBV7-6 with TRBJ2-2; no firm D call. Trimming left V 5 bases short and J 4 bases short, with 11 bases between. This CDR3 contains 14 residues. Germline V gene sequence: CDR1 SGHVS, CDR2 FNYEAQ. CDR3: CASSISGPTGELFF. The DNA of the CDR3 is TGTGCCAGCAGCATCTCAGGCCCCACCGGGGAGCTGTTTTTT.

The rearrangement joins TRBV9 to TRBJ2-5; 11 bases match TRBD2. V gave up 3 bases and J gave up 3 bases; unmatched junction bases: 10. The CDR3 has 17 amino acids. CDR1 is SGDLS and CDR2 is YYNGEE in the germline V gene. The CDR3 coding sequence is TGTGCCAGCAGCGCCGGAGGGACTAGCGGAGTAGAAGAGACCCAGTACTTC. This gives the protein CASSAGGTSGVEETQYF.

The chain combines TRBV11-2 with TRBJ1-2; tentatively, D is TRBD1 (6 bases). The CDR3 runs to 16 residues. Germline-derived CDR1 and CDR2 are SGHAT and FQNNGV. The ends were cut back, 1 base at V and 4 bases at J, with 16 bases in the middle. CDR3 residues: CASSLVAGARGYGYTF. The CDR3, as DNA: TGTGCCAGCAGCTTAGTCGCGGGGGCAAGGGGCTATGGCTACACCTTC.

About this clonotype itself: One junction end does not reproduce the germline sequence, and a read error may be involved. This chain connects TRBV27 to TRBJ2-3, with D possibly being TRBD1 (6 bases). The germline V gene has CDR1 MNHEY and CDR2 SMNVEV (reference sequence). This CDR3 has 15 amino acids. As DNA, the CDR3 is TGTGCCAGCAGTTTCGTACTGGCGAGGACAGATGCGCGGGATTTT. The encoded protein is CASSFVLARTDARDF.

This clonotype was counted between two and nine times. The gene calls are TRBV6-5 and TRBJ2-5; 10 bases are shared with TRBD2. V trimming: 0 bases; J trimming: 2 bases; junction bases outside the gene matches: 9. This CDR3 has 18 amino acids. Germline CDR1 is MNHEY and CDR2 is SVGAGI. The CDR3 reads CASSYSPSGGEDQETQYF. CDR3 DNA sequence: TGTGCCAGCAGTTACTCGCCTAGCGGGGGAGAGGATCAAGAGACCCAGTACTTC.

This clonotype was counted only a few times. This sequence joins TRBV11-2 and TRBJ2-4, with D perhaps assigned TRBD1 or TRBD2 (5 bases each). The V and J ends lost 4 bases and 0 bases respectively, with 16 bases between them. Germline CDR1 reads SGHAT; CDR2 reads FQNNGV. This CDR3 is built from 17 residues. CDR3 bases: TGTGCCAGCAGCTCGGGACGGGGCCGGCAAGCCAAAAACATTCAGTACTTC. It specifies CASSSGRGRQAKNIQYF.

A note on this clonotype: One end of the junction fails to match germline, which may point to a read error. The chain uses TRBV11-2 and TRBJ2-4, with D perhaps matching TRBD2 (5 bases). Germline CDR1 reads SGHAT; CDR2 reads FQNNGV. CDR3 length equals 15 residues. CDR3 loop: CTSSLVLGLADIQYF. CDR3 coding DNA: TGTACCAGCAGCTTAGTTCTCGGACTCGCGGACATTCAGTACTTC.

CDR3 nucleotides: TGTGCCAGCAGACACGACAGGGAATGGGCCGTGGAGCTGTTTTTT. Protein: CASRHDREWAVELFF. The chain is built from TRBV2 and TRBJ2-2, with 7 positions matching TRBD1. The germline CDR1 and CDR2 sequences are SNHLY and FYNNEI. The CDR3 is 15 residues long. V shed 6 bases and J 10 bases; nucleotides not matched to a gene: 14.

The chain joins TRBV19 to TRBJ2-1; 10 bases line up with TRBD2. The CDR3 has 15 residues. Germline V gene lookup returns CDR1 LNHDA and CDR2 SQIVND (reference sequence). V gave up 7 bases and J gave up 9 bases; unmatched junction bases: 12. CDR3 amino acids: CASKILAGSNSEQFF. The CDR3 DNA is TGTGCCAGTAAGATACTAGCGGGGAGTAACAGTGAGCAGTTCTTC.

This sequence joins TRBV12-3 or TRBV12-4 and TRBJ2-3, with 8 bases fitting TRBD2. After removal of 8 bases from V and 4 bases from J, the junction contained 11 bases not matched to a gene. This CDR3 has 15 amino acids. In nucleotides, the CDR3 is TGTGCCAGCCGCGGGCAAGCGGGAGTCCCAGATACGCAGTATTTT. Its protein product is CASRGQAGVPDTQYF.

This clonotype was detected a few times. The J gene is TRBJ1-1, the V gene TRBV27; D possibly corresponds to TRBD1 (5 bases). CDR3 length equals 14 residues. CDR1 and CDR2 (germline): MNHEY, SMNVEV (reference sequence). V lost 1 base and J lost 3, with 9 bases in between. The CDR3 reads CASSLWGFDTEAFF. DNA for the CDR3: TGTGCCAGCAGTTTATGGGGGTTCGACACTGAAGCTTTCTTT.

For the CDR3, the DNA is TGCGCCAGCAGCCAAGATTGGGCAGAAGGGTACGAGCAGTACTTC. Translating it yields CASSQDWAEGYEQYF. This chain uses TRBV4-3 with TRBJ2-7; D is unclear. Trimming took 0 bases from V and 4 from J, leaving 13 bases between them. The germline CDR1 and CDR2 sequences are LGHNA and YSLEER. This CDR3 region has 15 residues.

The V gene is TRBV4-3, the J gene TRBJ2-7; 7 bases fit TRBD1. Germline V gene sequence: CDR1 LGHNA, CDR2 YSLEER. The V gene end was trimmed by 3 bases and the J gene end by 2 bases; junction bases not matched to a gene: 13. The CDR3 length is 17 residues. CDR3 sequence: CASSQNRQGIVPYEQYF. The CDR3 DNA sequence: TGCGCCAGCAGCCAGAATCGACAGGGAATCGTCCCCTACGAGCAGTACTTC.